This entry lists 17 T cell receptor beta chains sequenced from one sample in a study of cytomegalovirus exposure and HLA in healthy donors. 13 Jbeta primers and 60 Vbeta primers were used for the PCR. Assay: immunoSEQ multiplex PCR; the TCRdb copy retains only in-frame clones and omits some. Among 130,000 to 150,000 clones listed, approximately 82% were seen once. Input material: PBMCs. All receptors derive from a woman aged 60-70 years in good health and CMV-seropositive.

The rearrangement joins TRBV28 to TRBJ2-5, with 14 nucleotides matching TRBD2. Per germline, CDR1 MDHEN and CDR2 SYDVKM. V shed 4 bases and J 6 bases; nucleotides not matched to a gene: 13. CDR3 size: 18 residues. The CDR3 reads CASSSLGTSGSRRQTQYF. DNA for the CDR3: TGTGCCAGCAGTTCCTTAGGGACTAGCGGGAGCCGCCGACAGACCCAGTACTTC.

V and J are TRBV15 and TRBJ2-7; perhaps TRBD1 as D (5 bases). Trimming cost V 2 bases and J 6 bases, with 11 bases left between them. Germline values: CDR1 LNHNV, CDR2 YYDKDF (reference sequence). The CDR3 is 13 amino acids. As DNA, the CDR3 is TGTGCCACCAGCAGACTGGCAGGGTCCGAGCAGTACTTC. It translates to CATSRLAGSEQYF.

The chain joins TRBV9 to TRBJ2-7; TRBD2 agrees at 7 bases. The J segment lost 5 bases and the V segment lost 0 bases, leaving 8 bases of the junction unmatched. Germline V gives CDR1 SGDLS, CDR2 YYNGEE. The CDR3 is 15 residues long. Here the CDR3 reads CASSVVGTIWDEQYF. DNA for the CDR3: TGTGCCAGCAGCGTAGTAGGGACTATATGGGACGAGCAGTACTTC.

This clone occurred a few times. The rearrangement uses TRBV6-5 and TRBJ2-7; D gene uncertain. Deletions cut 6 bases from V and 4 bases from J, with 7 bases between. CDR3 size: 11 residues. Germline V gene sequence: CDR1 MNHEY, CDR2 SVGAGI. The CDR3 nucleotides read TGTGCCAGCAGGATTGCGTACGAGCAGTACTTC. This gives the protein CASRIAYEQYF.

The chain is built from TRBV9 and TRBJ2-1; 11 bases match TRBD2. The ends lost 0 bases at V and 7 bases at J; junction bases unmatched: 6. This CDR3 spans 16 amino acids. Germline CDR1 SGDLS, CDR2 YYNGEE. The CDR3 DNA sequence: TGTGCCAGCAGCGTAGGGCCTAGCGGGAGGAGGAATGAGCAGTTCTTC. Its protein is CASSVGPSGRRNEQFF.

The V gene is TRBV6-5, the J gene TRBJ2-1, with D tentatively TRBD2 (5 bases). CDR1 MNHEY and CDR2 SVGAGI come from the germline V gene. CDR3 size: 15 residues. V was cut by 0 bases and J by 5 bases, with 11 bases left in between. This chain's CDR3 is CASSYSVSEHNEQFF. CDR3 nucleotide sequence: TGTGCCAGCAGTTACTCGGTTAGCGAGCACAATGAGCAGTTCTTC.

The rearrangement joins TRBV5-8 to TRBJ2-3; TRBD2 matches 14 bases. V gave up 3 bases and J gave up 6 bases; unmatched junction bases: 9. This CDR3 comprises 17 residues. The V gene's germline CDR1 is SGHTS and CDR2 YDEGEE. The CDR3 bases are TGTGCCAGCAGCTCGCTACGACTAGCGGGAGGGCGGGATACGCAGTATTTT. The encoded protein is CASSSLRLAGGRDTQYF.

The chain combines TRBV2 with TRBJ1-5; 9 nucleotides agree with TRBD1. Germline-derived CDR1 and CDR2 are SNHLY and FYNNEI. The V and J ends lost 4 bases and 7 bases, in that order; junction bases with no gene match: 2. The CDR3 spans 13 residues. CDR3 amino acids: CASSGQGEQPQHF. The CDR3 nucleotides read TGTGCCAGCAGTGGACAGGGGGAACAGCCCCAGCATTTT.

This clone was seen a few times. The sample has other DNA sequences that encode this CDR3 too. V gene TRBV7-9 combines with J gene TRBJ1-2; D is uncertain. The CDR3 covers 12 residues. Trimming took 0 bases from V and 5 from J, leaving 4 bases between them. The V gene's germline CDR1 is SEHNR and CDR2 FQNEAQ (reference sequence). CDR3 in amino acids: CASSLAAYGYTF. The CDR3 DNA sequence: TGTGCCAGCAGCTTAGCAGCTTATGGCTACACCTTC. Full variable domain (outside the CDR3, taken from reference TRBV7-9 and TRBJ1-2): DTGVSQNPRHKITKRGQNVTFRCDPISEHNRLYWYRQTLGQGPEFLTYFQNEAQLEKSRLLSDRFSAERPKGSFSTLEIQRTEQGDSAMYLCASSLAAYGYTFGSGTRLTVV.

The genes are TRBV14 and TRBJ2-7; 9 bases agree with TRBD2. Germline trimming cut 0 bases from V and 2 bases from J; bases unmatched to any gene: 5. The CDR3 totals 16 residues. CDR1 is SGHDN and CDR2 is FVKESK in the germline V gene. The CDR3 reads CASSQEGLAGPYEQYF. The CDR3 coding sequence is TGTGCCAGCAGCCAAGAGGGGCTAGCGGGACCCTACGAGCAGTACTTC.

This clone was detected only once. CDR3 in DNA: TGTGCCAGCAGCCAAGGGACAGGGGGCAACTATGGCTACACCTTC. It is translated as CASSQGTGGNYGYTF. The chain combines TRBV14 with TRBJ1-2, with 11 bases identical to TRBD1. This CDR3 region has 15 residues. Per germline, CDR1 SGHDN and CDR2 FVKESK. V shed 1 base and J 2 bases; nucleotides not matched to a gene: 0.

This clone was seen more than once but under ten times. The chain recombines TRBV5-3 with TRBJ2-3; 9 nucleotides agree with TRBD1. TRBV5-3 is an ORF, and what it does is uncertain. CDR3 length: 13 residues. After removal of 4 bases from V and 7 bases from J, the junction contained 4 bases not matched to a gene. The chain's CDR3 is CARSPGQGNTQYF. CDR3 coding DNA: TGTGCCAGAAGCCCGGGACAGGGAAATACGCAGTATTTT.

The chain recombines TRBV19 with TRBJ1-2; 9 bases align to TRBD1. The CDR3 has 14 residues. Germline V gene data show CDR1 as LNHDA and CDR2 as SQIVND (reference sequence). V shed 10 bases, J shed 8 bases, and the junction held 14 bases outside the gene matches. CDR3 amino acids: CAKQRDREWGGYTF. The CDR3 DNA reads TGTGCCAAGCAACGGGACAGGGAATGGGGGGGCTACACCTTC.

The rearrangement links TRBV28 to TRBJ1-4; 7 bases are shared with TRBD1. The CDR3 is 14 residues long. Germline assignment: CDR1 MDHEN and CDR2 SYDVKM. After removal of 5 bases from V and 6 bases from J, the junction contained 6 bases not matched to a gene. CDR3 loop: CASSLQGFDEKLFF. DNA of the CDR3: TGTGCCAGCAGTCTACAGGGGTTTGATGAAAAACTGTTTTTT.

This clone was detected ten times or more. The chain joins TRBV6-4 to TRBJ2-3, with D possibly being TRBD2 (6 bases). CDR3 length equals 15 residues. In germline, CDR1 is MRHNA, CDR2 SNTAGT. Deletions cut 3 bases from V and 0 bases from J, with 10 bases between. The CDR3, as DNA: TGTGCCAGCAGTGAAGATAGCGGAAGCACAGATACGCAGTATTTT. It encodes CASSEDSGSTDTQYF.

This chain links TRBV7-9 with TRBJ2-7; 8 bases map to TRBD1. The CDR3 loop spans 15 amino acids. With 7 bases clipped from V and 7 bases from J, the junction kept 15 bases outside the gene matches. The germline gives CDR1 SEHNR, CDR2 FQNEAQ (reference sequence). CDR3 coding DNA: TGTGCCAGCACTGAGACAGGGGTCGGTACGGGGGAGCAGTACTTC. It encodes CASTETGVGTGEQYF.

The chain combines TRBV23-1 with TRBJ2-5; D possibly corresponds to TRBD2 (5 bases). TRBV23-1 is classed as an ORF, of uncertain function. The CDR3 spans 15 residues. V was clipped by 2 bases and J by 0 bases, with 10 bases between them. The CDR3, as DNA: TGCGCCAGCAGTCAAACGCGGGTGGACCAAGAGACCCAGTACTTC. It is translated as CASSQTRVDQETQYF.